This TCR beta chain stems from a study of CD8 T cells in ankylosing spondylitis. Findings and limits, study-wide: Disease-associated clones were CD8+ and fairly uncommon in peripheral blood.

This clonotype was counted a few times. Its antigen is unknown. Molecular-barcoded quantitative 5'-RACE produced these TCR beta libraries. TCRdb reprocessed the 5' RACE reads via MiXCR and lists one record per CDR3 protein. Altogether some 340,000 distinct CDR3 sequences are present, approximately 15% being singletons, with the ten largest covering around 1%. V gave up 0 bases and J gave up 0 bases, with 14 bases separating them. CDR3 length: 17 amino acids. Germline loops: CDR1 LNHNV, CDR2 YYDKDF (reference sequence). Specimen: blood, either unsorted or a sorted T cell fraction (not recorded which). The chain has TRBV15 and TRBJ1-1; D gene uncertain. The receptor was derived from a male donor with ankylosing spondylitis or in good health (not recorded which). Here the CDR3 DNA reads TGTGCCACCAGCAGAGAACCTAGTTCCTACCTGAACACTGAAGCTTTCTTT. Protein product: CATSREPSSYLNTEAFF.